The rows below give T cell receptor beta chains drawn from one sample of a study of beta chain features in type 1 diabetes. Some clones are missing from TCRdb's copy, which holds only in-frame ones; the method was immunoSEQ multiplex PCR. The sample shows about 240,000 clones, roughly 14% of them seen only once. Sequencing input: naive CD4+ T cells from blood. Receptors were obtained from a man younger than 40 with type 1 diabetes. The CDR3 runs from the conserved cysteine through the conserved F or W. The D gene is left open where the match is weak. Clone size is shown for a subset of rows, as once, few, many or a class of expanded clone.

clone size	J gene	D gene	V gene	CDR3 DNA	CDR3 protein
-	TRBJ1-1	-	TRBV11-2	TGTGCCAGCAGCAAACAGACAAACACTGAAGCTTTCTTT	CASSKQTNTEAFF
-	TRBJ2-5	TRBD1	TRBV18	TGTGCCAGCTCACCACTTTTCTCGACAGGGCAAGAGACCCAGTACTTC	CASSPLFSTGQETQYF
-	TRBJ1-5	TRBD1	TRBV7-6	TGTGCCAGCAGTACGGGACAGAGCAATCAGCCCCAGCATTTT	CASSTGQSNQPQHF
few	TRBJ2-2	TRBD1	TRBV7-2	TGTGCCAGCAGTTCTCGGACAGGGGTTAGCGGGGAGCTGTTTTTT	CASSSRTGVSGELFF
-	TRBJ2-5	-	TRBV6-5	TGTGCCAGCAGTTACTCGAGGGCCGTCCAAGAGACCCAGTACTTC	CASSYSRAVQETQYF
-	TRBJ2-7	-	TRBV5-6	TGTGCCAGCTCAGGCGGGAAACACCACGAGCAGTACTTC	CASSGGKHHEQYF
-	TRBJ2-7	TRBD1	TRBV30	TGTGCCTGGGGGGGACAGACATCCTACGAGCAGTACTTC	CAWGGQTSYEQYF
few	TRBJ2-5	-	TRBV9	TGTGCCAGCAGCGTACAGGGAATACAAGAGACCCAGTACTTC	CASSVQGIQETQYF
-	TRBJ1-2	-	TRBV29-1	TGCAGCGTTGAGGTCGTCAGGGGCGGCTACACCTTC	CSVEVVRGGYTF
few	TRBJ2-3	-	TRBV4-2	TGTGCCAGCAGCCAAGTTACAGGGATCACAGATACGCAGTATTTT	CASSQVTGITDTQYF
few	TRBJ2-1	TRBD1	TRBV7-8	TGTGCCAGCAGCTTCGGATGGACAGGGAGAAATGAGCAGTTCTTC	CASSFGWTGRNEQFF
few	TRBJ2-7	-	TRBV5-1	TGCGCCAGCAGCCCGGGACAAGTACGTCGGGAGCAGTACTTC	CASSPGQVRREQYF
-	TRBJ2-5	-	TRBV5-4	TGTGCCAGCAGCCCGCGGCAGGGCCAAGAGACCCAGTACTTC	CASSPRQGQETQYF
few	TRBJ1-2	-	TRBV2	TGTGCCAGCAGTGAATGGCAGGGCAGTGGCTACACCTTC	CASSEWQGSGYTF
-	TRBJ1-5	TRBD1	TRBV30	TGTGCCTGGAGTCCCGGGACAGGGGGAATGGTAAGCAATCAGCCCCAGCATTTT	CAWSPGTGGMVSNQPQHF
few	TRBJ1-1	-	TRBV14	TGTGCCAGCAGCCTCCAGGGGAAGACTGAAGCTTTCTTT	CASSLQGKTEAFF
-	TRBJ1-5	-	TRBV12-5	TGTGCTAGTGGCTTTGGGGGGAACCAGCCCCAGCATTTT	CASGFGGNQPQHF
few	TRBJ1-2	-	TRBV18	TGTGCCAGCTCACCACCAGGGGATAGTTATGGCTACACCTTC	CASSPPGDSYGYTF
-	TRBJ2-7	TRBD1	TRBV2	TGTGCCAGCAGTACAGGGGCCCACGAGCAGTACTTC	CASSTGAHEQYF
few	TRBJ2-5	-	TRBV18	TGTGCCAGCTCACCAAACGGGCAAGAGACCCAGTACTTC	CASSPNGQETQYF
-	TRBJ2-7	TRBD2	TRBV2	TGTGCCAGCAGGACTAGCGGCTACGAGCAGTACTTC	CASRTSGYEQYF
few	TRBJ1-1	-	TRBV28	TGTGCCAGCAGGACAGTTAGTAACACTGAAGCTTTCTTT	CASRTVSNTEAFF
few	TRBJ2-7	-	TRBV5-1	TGCGCCAGCAGCAAACAGGCCCAAGGGGTCTACGAGCAGTACTTC	CASSKQAQGVYEQYF
few	TRBJ2-1	TRBD1	TRBV6-6	TGTGCCAGCAGGACCGGGACAGTCCCAAATGAGCAGTTCTTC	CASRTGTVPNEQFF
few	TRBJ1-5	TRBD1	TRBV4-2	TGTGCCAGCAGCCCGACGGGACAGAGGTCCTTCGGTCAGCCCCAGCATTTT	CASSPTGQRSFGQPQHF
-	TRBJ2-7	-	TRBV30	TGTGCCTGGAGGCGGGACGGCTACGAGCAGTACTTC	CAWRRDGYEQYF
few	TRBJ2-6	-	TRBV30	TGTGCCTGGGGAACAGGCACTGGGGCCAACGTCCTGACTTTC	CAWGTGTGANVLTF
few	TRBJ1-5	-	TRBV30	TGTGCCTGGAGTCACGCTGGTGGTCGGAGCAATCAGCCCCAGCATTTT	CAWSHAGGRSNQPQHF
-	TRBJ2-7	TRBD2	TRBV5-4	TGTGCCAGCAGCTTGGCCTCTAGCGGGGTAGCTCTCTACGAGCAGTACTTC	CASSLASSGVALYEQYF
few	TRBJ1-5	-	TRBV9	TGTGCCAGCAGCGTAGGGGACTGGCAGCCCCAGCATTTT	CASSVGDWQPQHF
-	TRBJ1-1	-	TRBV29-1	TGCAGCGTTGCCAGGGGTAGAGCTTTCTTT	CSVARGRAFF
-	TRBJ2-5	TRBD1	TRBV5-6	TGTGCCAGCAGCATAGGGACAGCTGAGACCCAGTACTTC	CASSIGTAETQYF
-	TRBJ2-7	-	TRBV4-1	TGCGCCAGCAGCCCTCGGCTGGCTAGTAGCTCCGAGCAGTACTTC	CASSPRLASSSEQYF
few	TRBJ2-7	TRBD1	TRBV6-1	TGTGCCAGCAGTGAAGCGTCGACAGGGTACAGGCAGTACTTC	CASSEASTGYRQYF
few	TRBJ2-1	TRBD2	TRBV6-6	TGTGCCAGCAGTCCGGGACTAGCGGGGGTGGATGAGCAGTTCTTC	CASSPGLAGVDEQFF
-	TRBJ2-6	-	TRBV11-2	TGTGCCAGCAGCGCCCAGGGGACTGGGGCCAACGTCCTGACTTTC	CASSAQGTGANVLTF
-	TRBJ2-3	-	TRBV5-1	TGCGCCAGCAGCGACGTCGGGTCCCAGGGAGATACGCAGTATTTT	CASSDVGSQGDTQYF
few	TRBJ1-2	TRBD1	TRBV15	TGTGCCACCAGCCCGGGACAGGGGGGCTATGGCTACACCTTC	CATSPGQGGYGYTF
few	TRBJ1-1	-	TRBV30	TGTGCCTGGAGTGGTCAGATGAACACTGAAGCTTTCTTT	CAWSGQMNTEAFF
-	TRBJ2-3	TRBD1	TRBV6-1	TGTGCCAGCAGTGAATCGGCGGCAGGGGGTAGCACAGATACGCAGTATTTT	CASSESAAGGSTDTQYF
-	TRBJ2-2	-	TRBV29-1	TGCAGCGTTAGCCAGGCCAACACCGGGGAGCTGTTTTTT	CSVSQANTGELFF
few	TRBJ2-7	-	TRBV2	TGTGCCAGCAGTGAACAGGCCTCCTACGAGCAGTACTTC	CASSEQASYEQYF
-	TRBJ2-3	-	TRBV5-1	TGCGCCAGCAGCTTGGGGAGGTCTAGCACAGATACGCAGTATTTT	CASSLGRSSTDTQYF
-	TRBJ1-1	-	TRBV7-9	TGTGCCAGCAGCCCCCGACAGGAGGTGAACACTGAAGCTTTCTTT	CASSPRQEVNTEAFF
-	TRBJ1-3	TRBD1	TRBV23-1	TGCGCCAGCAGCCCCTCAACAGGGGCTGGAAACACCATATATTTT	CASSPSTGAGNTIYF
few	TRBJ1-2	-	TRBV20-1	TGCAGTGCTAGAGTTTCTTATGGCTACACCTTC	CSARVSYGYTF
few	TRBJ1-3	TRBD1	TRBV6-6	TGTGCCAGCAGCCTGACAGGGGCTGGAAACACCATATATTTT	CASSLTGAGNTIYF
-	TRBJ1-2	TRBD1	TRBV2	TGTGCCAGCAGGGACGACAGGGTAGGCTACACCTTC	CASRDDRVGYTF
-	TRBJ2-1	TRBD1	TRBV2	TGTGCCAGCAGAGGGACAGGGGTGGCCGCCTCGCAGTTCTTC	CASRGTGVAASQFF
few	TRBJ2-3	TRBD2	TRBV25-1	TGTGCCAGCAGTGAACCGGTAGCGGGAGGGCCTGCAGATACGCAGTATTTT	CASSEPVAGGPADTQYF
few	TRBJ2-1	-	TRBV30	TGTGCCTGGAGTCCCCTGGGGCGGTCCTACAATGAGCAGTTCTTC	CAWSPLGRSYNEQFF
few	TRBJ2-1	-	TRBV5-1	TGCGCCAGCAGCTTAGAACAGGTGCAGTTCTTC	CASSLEQVQFF
few	TRBJ2-3	-	TRBV14	TGTGCCAGCAGCCAACTCCCGGGTCGGGCAGATACGCAGTATTTT	CASSQLPGRADTQYF
few	TRBJ2-3	-	TRBV15	TGTGCCACCAGCAGAGGGGGGACTGCTAGCACAGATACGCAGTATTTT	CATSRGGTASTDTQYF
few	TRBJ2-1	TRBD2	TRBV19	TGTGCCAGTAGGGATCAAGCGGGGCTCAATGAGCAGTTCTTC	CASRDQAGLNEQFF
-	TRBJ2-5	TRBD1	TRBV5-4	TGTGCCAGCAGCTTGGATCCGGGACAGGGACAGACCCAGTACTTC	CASSLDPGQGQTQYF
few	TRBJ2-2	-	TRBV19	TGTGCCAGTAGTATTAGTGGTAGAAACACCGGGGAGCTGTTTTTT	CASSISGRNTGELFF
-	TRBJ1-2	TRBD1	TRBV25-1	TGTGCCAGCAGTGAATGGGGACAGTCTAACTATGGCTACACCTTC	CASSEWGQSNYGYTF
-	TRBJ2-1	TRBD2	TRBV7-7	TGTGCCAGCAGCTTAGCGACTAGCGGGAGCGGTGAGCAGTTCTTC	CASSLATSGSGEQFF
-	TRBJ1-5	-	TRBV11-3	TGTGCCAGCAGCTTAGGAGGAATCAATCAGCCCCAGCATTTT	CASSLGGINQPQHF